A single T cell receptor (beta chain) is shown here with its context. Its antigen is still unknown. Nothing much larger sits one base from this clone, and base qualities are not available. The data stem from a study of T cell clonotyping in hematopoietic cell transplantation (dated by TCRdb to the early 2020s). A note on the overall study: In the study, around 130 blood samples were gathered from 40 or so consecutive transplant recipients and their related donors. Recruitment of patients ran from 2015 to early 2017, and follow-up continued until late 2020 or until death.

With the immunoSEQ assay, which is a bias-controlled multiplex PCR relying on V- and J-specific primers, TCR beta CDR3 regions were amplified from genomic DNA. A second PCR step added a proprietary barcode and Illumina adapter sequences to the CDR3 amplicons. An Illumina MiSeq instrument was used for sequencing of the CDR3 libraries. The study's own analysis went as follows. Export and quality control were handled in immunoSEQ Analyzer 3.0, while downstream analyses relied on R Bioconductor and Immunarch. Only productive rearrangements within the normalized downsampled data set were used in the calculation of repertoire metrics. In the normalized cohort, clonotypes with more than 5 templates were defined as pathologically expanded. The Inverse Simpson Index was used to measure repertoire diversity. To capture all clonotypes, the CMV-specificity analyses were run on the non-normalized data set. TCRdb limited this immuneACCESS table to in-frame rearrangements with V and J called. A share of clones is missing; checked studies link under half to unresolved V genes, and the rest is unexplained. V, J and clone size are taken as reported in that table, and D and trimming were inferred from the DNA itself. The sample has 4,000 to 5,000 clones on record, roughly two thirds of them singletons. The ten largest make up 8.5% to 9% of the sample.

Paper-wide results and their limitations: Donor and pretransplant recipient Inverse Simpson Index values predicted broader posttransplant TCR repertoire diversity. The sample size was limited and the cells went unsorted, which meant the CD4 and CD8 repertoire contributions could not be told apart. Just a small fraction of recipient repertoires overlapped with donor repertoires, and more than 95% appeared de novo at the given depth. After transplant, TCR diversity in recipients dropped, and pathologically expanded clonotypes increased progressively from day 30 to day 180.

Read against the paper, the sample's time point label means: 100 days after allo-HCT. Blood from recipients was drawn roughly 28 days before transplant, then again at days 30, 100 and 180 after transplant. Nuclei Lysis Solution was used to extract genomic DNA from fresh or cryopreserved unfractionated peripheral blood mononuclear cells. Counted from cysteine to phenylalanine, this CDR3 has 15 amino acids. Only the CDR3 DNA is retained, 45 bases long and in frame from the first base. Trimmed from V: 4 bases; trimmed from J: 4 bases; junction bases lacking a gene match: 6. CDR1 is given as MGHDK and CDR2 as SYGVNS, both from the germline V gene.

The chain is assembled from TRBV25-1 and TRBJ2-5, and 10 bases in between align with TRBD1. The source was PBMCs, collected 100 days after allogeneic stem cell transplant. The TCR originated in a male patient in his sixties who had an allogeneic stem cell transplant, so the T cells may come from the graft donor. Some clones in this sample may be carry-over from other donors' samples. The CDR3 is CASSGGQGSTETQYF. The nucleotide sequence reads TGTGCCAGCAGTGGGGGACAGGGGAGCACAGAGACCCAGTACTTC.